The T cell receptor beta chain described here comes from a study of blood T cells in healthy people across ages. Study in general: Capturing about one barcoded beta molecule per two T cells was achieved by template switching.

Germline V gene lookup returns CDR1 DFQATT and CDR2 SNEGSKA (reference sequence). Trimming at V came to 6 bases and at J to 4 bases, leaving 8 bases not matched to a gene. The CDR3 spans 14 residues. With a J-beta primer mix and a sample-barcoded 5' primer, a second PCR ran roughly 6 to 11 cycles. Every single cDNA molecule received a tag from a template-switch adaptor with 12 random nucleotides. TCRdb analysed the 5' RACE reads with MiXCR anew, one entry per CDR3 protein. In the table there are approximately 600,000 distinct CDR3 sequences, approximately 50% of which are singletons. The source material was blood. The TCR was taken from a man between 60 and 75 years old in good health. The chain recombines TRBV20-1 with TRBJ2-1, with 8 bases fitting TRBD2. The CDR3 DNA reads as TGCAGTGCAAGGACTAGCAGCCTTTACAATGAGCAGTTCTTC. This sequence encodes CSARTSSLYNEQFF.